The T cell receptor (beta chain) under discussion was sequenced for a study of cytomegalovirus exposure and HLA in healthy donors. General study points: In an earlier analysis, most TCR beta V segments were productive about 90% or about 30% of the time.

PCR involved 60 Vbeta and 13 Jbeta primers. Using immunoSEQ multiplex PCR, the repertoire was profiled, and TCRdb retains in-frame clones only, with some absent. The sample shows roughly 200,000 clones, 76% of them seen only once. A remark on this clone: Its antigen remains unknown.

Each of the donors was a healthy bone marrow donor. The CDR3 length is 14 residues. CDR1 and CDR2 from the germline V gene are SGHNT and YYREEE (reference sequence). J gave up 5 bases and V 3 bases, and 4 bases lay outside the gene matches. The sample consisted of PBMCs. This clonotype originated in a man between 18 and 35 years old in good health and CMV-seronegative. This sequence joins TRBV5-4 and TRBJ1-1; 10 bases map to TRBD1. In DNA, the CDR3 is TGTGCCAGCAGCTCAACGGGACAGGGGACTGAAGCTTTCTTT. Its translation is CASSSTGQGTEAFF.